This T cell receptor (beta chain) was captured in a study of blood T cell repertoires in COVID-19. Germline lookup yields CDR1 SGHRS and CDR2 YFSETQ. This CDR3 has 15 amino acids. The junction had 12 bases not matched to a gene; V was cut back by 4 bases and J by 8 bases. This clone was counted between two and nine times. Cohorts were assigned according to the clinical history that participants reported. The assay was immunoSEQ multiplex PCR, and TCRdb's table has in-frame clones only and misses some. The sample lists roughly 330,000 clones; over 75% were seen once. Specimen: PBMCs or T cells enriched from blood (not recorded which). This receptor was identified in a man aged 25 to 40 who had recovered from COVID-19. The rearrangement joins TRBV5-1 to TRBJ2-1, with 7 nucleotides matching TRBD2. This chain's CDR3 is CASSPGGYELDEQFF. The DNA of the CDR3 is TGCGCCAGCAGCCCGGGGGGATACGAGCTGGATGAGCAGTTCTTC.